A selection of T cell receptor beta chains follows, all from one sample in a study of blood T cell repertoires in COVID-19. The protocol was immunoSEQ multiplex PCR, while the TCRdb copy is restricted to in-frame clones and leaves out a portion. Altogether approximately 470,000 clones are present, approximately 85% being singletons, with the ten largest covering approximately 3.2%. The sample was peripheral blood. The receptor source for this set is a human donor in a cohort sampled during active COVID-19. Both conserved end residues are part of each CDR3. The order of the fields is D gene, V gene, CDR3 protein. A D gene is named only where the DNA matches it firmly.

D: TRBD1; V: TRBV29-1; CDR3: CSIIQGDRYGYTF
D: TRBD2; V: TRBV7-2; CDR3: CASSMYLTSGRSYEQYF
D: TRBD1; V: TRBV19; CDR3: CASTGTGTTGELFF
D: TRBD2; V: TRBV5-5; CDR3: CASSLDWLAGEIWTDTQYF
D: TRBD2; V: TRBV5-1; CDR3: CASSGPTSVDTDTQYF
D: .; V: TRBV3-1/TRBV3-2; CDR3: CASSQYQVRSGNTIYF
D: .; V: TRBV7-8; CDR3: CASSLALNEQFF
D: .; V: TRBV9; CDR3: CASSVDSSGAYGYTF
D: .; V: TRBV5-4; CDR3: CASSSAFTGIGGGYTF
D: .; V: TRBV4-3; CDR3: CASSQDGDSYNEQFF
D: TRBD1; V: TRBV29-1; CDR3: CSVGQGALITGELFF
D: TRBD1; V: TRBV5-1; CDR3: CASSSPGQALYEQYF
D: TRBD1; V: TRBV11-2; CDR3: CASSSPGTGEETQYF
D: .; V: TRBV11-1; CDR3: CASSWGEGF
D: TRBD2; V: TRBV11-3; CDR3: CASSLEGGNEQFF
D: TRBD2; V: TRBV28; CDR3: CAAQGLAGGTGELFF
D: .; V: TRBV6-5; CDR3: CASSLLPQPGEKLFF
D: TRBD2; V: TRBV4-1; CDR3: CASSQSLAEASSFRQFF
D: .; V: TRBV12-5; CDR3: CASGLVEGGYTF
D: .; V: TRBV9; CDR3: CASSGLDNSPLHF
D: .; V: TRBV4-3; CDR3: CASSQHLSKGQPTNYGYTF
D: TRBD2; V: TRBV24-1; CDR3: CATSDPGLAGDNEQFF
D: .; V: TRBV27; CDR3: CASSLSWTAAFGNTIYF
D: .; V: TRBV30; CDR3: CAWSVSAAEQYF
D: .; V: TRBV28; CDR3: CASSLNPGVHSPLHF
D: TRBD2; V: TRBV29-1; CDR3: CSVPAGGSSYNEQFF
D: .; V: TRBV12-3/TRBV12-4; CDR3: CASSFGYQPQHF
D: TRBD1; V: TRBV12-3/TRBV12-4; CDR3: CASSSTGGSPLHF
D: .; V: TRBV10-3; CDR3: CAISNSQESYEQYF
D: .; V: TRBV7-3; CDR3: CASSLTSRGKETQYF
D: .; V: TRBV30; CDR3: CAWSVLGDSNQPQHF
D: .; V: TRBV4-2; CDR3: CASSQEQGGPGELFF
D: .; V: TRBV7-2; CDR3: CASKSALAAISSTDTQYF
D: .; V: TRBV18; CDR3: CASSQQGGNQPQHF
D: TRBD2; V: TRBV7-2; CDR3: CASSSRGTARLAVKETQYF
D: .; V: TRBV29-1; CDR3: CSASQGLEQYF
D: .; V: TRBV6-5; CDR3: CASSHLFRGDYEQYF
D: TRBD1; V: TRBV5-1; CDR3: CASRVGGANTGELFF
D: .; V: TRBV30; CDR3: CAWRVYMDSKAFF
D: TRBD1; V: TRBV19; CDR3: CASSINQGEPYEQYF
D: TRBD2; V: TRBV5-1; CDR3: CASSSSTGSGGAYEQYF
D: .; V: TRBV20-1; CDR3: CSASIASSYEQYF
D: .; V: TRBV28; CDR3: CASSLLGAQNTGELFF
D: .; V: TRBV3-1/TRBV3-2; CDR3: CASSPIRGSSGNTIYF
D: TRBD1; V: TRBV6-5; CDR3: CASSPGTGRRETQYF
D: TRBD2; V: TRBV5-4; CDR3: CASSFGAGTSGVYEQYF
D: .; V: TRBV5-1; CDR3: CASTPRDPTGTEAFF
D: .; V: TRBV12-3/TRBV12-4; CDR3: CASTRHVITEAFF
D: TRBD1; V: TRBV28; CDR3: CASRNPPGQGIYEQYF
D: TRBD1; V: TRBV11-2; CDR3: CASSLGWTGSPSTDTQYF
D: TRBD1; V: TRBV9; CDR3: CASSYGQGSYGYTF
D: TRBD1; V: TRBV30; CDR3: CAWSPGTENTEAFF
D: TRBD1; V: TRBV30; CDR3: CACTGQGNQPQHF
D: .; V: TRBV14; CDR3: CASSPGWTKSTDTQYF
D: .; V: TRBV18; CDR3: CASSLGQNTEAFF